This paragraph reports one TCR beta chain. This sample was taken from a study of CD8 T cells in Susac syndrome. J gave up 8 bases and V 5 bases, and 10 bases lay outside the gene matches. CDR1 is SGHAT and CDR2 is FQNNGV in the germline V gene. This CDR3 contains 15 residues. When the RNA was reverse transcribed, random hexamers were used with an input of roughly 0.45 to 1 ug. TCRdb re-analysed the immunoSEQ multiplex PCR reads in MiXCR, keeping a single row per CDR3 protein. The sample lists about 69,000 distinct CDR3 sequences, roughly nine tenths occurring once. Sequencing used CD8+ T cells from PBMCs. The clonotype originates from a human donor with multiple sclerosis. The chain joins TRBV11-2 to TRBJ2-2; 8 bases align to TRBD1. The CDR3 DNA reads as TGTGCCAGCAGCCTCAGGGGGCGGGATAGAGGGGAGCTGTTTTTT. Its translation: CASSLRGRDRGELFF.